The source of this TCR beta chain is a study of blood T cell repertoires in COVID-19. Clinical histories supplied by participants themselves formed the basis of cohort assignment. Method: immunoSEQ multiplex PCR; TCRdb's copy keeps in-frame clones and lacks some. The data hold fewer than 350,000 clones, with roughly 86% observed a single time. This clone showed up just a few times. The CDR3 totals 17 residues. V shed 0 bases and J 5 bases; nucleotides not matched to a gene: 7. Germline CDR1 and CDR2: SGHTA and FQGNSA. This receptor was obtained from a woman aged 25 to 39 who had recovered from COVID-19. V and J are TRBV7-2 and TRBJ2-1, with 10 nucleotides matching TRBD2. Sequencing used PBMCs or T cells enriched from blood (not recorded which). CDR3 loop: CASSLARSGRDHNEQFF. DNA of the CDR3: TGTGCCAGCAGCTTAGCCCGAAGCGGGAGGGATCACAATGAGCAGTTCTTC.